This passage covers 10 T cell receptor beta chains from one sample sequenced in a study of T-cell reconstitution after alpha-beta-depleted transplantation in children. A TCRbeta library incorporating unique molecular identifiers was prepared. Using its own MiXCR run on the PCR reads, TCRdb lists one record per CDR3 protein. The sample comprises 210,000 or so distinct CDR3 sequences, approximately 11% of which are singletons, and roughly 27% rests with the top ten. Sequences were derived from PBMCs, sampled before TCRalphabeta/CD19-depleted stem cell transplant. Receptors originate from a child under two years old with acute myeloid leukemia, due to receive a stem cell transplant.

This clonotype was observed a few times. V usage is TRBV27 and J usage is TRBJ1-2, with TRBD1 matching 9 bases. The CDR3 extends over 12 amino acids. From germline, CDR1 is MNHEY and CDR2 SMNVEV (reference sequence). Trimming at V came to 8 bases and at J to 8 bases, leaving 6 bases not matched to a gene. CDR3 sequence (DNA): TGTGCCAGCCGGACAGGGGCTTTAGGCTACACCTTC. It codes for CASRTGALGYTF.

This clonotype is labeled medium-sized (0.01 to 0.1%). The J gene is TRBJ2-1, the V gene TRBV5-1; D perhaps matches TRBD1 (5 bases). CDR3 length: 15 amino acids. Germline CDR1 reads SGHRS; CDR2 reads YFSETQ. V was trimmed by 0 bases and J by 4 bases, leaving 11 bases between them. In DNA, the CDR3 is TGCGCCAGCAGCTTGGAGCAGGGTTGGTACAATGAGCAGTTCTTC. Its translation is CASSLEQGWYNEQFF.

This clonotype was detected many times. The rearrangement uses TRBV5-1 and TRBJ2-3; 8 bases line up with TRBD1. Trimming cost V 4 bases and J 6 bases; bases outside gene matches: 7. The CDR3 consists of 14 residues. Looked up from germline, CDR1 is SGHRS and CDR2 is YFSETQ. The CDR3: CASSPDRGVDTQYF. The CDR3 nucleotides are TGCGCCAGCAGCCCCGACAGGGGAGTGGATACGCAGTATTTT.

To note about this clonotype: One base away lies a much larger clone, so this may be a sequencing read error. Here the CDR3 DNA reads TGTGCCAGCAGTCATGACAGGAGCTCCTACGAGCAGTACTTC. It translates to CASSHDRSSYEQYF. This chain connects TRBV2 to TRBJ2-7; perhaps TRBD1 as D (6 bases). The V end lost 5 bases, the J end lost 0 bases, and 11 bases lay between the germline ends. Germline V gene sequence: CDR1 SNHLY, CDR2 FYNNEI. The length of the CDR3 is 14 residues. The complete variable domain, with remaining parts taken from reference TRBV2 and TRBJ2-7, reads EPEVTQTPSHQVTQMGQEVILRCVPISNHLYFYWYRQILGQKVEFLVSFYNNEISEKSEIFDDQFSVERPDGSNFTLKIRSTKLEDSAMYFCASSHDRSSYEQYFGPGTRLTVT.

Ten or more counts support this clonotype. With a much larger clone just one base away, this may be a read error. The J gene is TRBJ1-2, the V gene TRBV12-3 or TRBV12-4; 7 nucleotides match TRBD1. The CDR3 has 12 residues. The J segment lost 5 bases and the V segment lost 6 bases, leaving 3 bases of the junction unmatched. In DNA form, the CDR3 reads TGTGCCAGCAGCCCGACAGGGTATGGCTACACCTTC. Residues: CASSPTGYGYTF.

This clonotype was observed at least ten times. V is TRBV11-3 and J is TRBJ2-1; tentative D call: TRBD2 (6 bases). CDR3 size: 15 residues. Germline V gene sequence: CDR1 SGHNT, CDR2 YENEEA. Trimming cost V 7 bases and J 0 bases, with 13 bases left between them. CDR3 DNA: TGTGCCAGCAATCCCCGGGGGAGCTCCTACAATGAGCAGTTCTTC. Amino acid sequence: CASNPRGSSYNEQFF.

This clonotype was recorded at least ten times. The chain combines TRBV20-1 with TRBJ1-6; tentative D call: TRBD1 (5 bases). CDR1 DFQATT and CDR2 SNEGSKA come from the germline V gene (reference sequence). The CDR3 spans 16 residues. Trimming stripped 0 bases from V and 0 bases from J, with 9 bases between. CDR3 bases: TGCAGTGCTAGAGATGGGACGCGCTCCTATAATTCACCCCTCCACTTT. It encodes CSARDGTRSYNSPLHF.

The chain couples TRBV20-1 to TRBJ1-4; D is undetermined. The germline V and J ends were trimmed by 0 bases and 0 bases, with 20 bases remaining between them. CDR3 length: 19 residues. Per the germline V gene, CDR1 is DFQATT and CDR2 is SNEGSKA (reference sequence). CDR3 protein: CSAREAPTAGRATNEKLFF. The CDR3 DNA reads as TGCAGTGCTAGAGAAGCCCCAACAGCAGGACGTGCAACTAATGAAAAACTGTTTTTT.

There are many counts of this clonotype. CDR3 region: CASSLQPAGVNEQYF. Here the CDR3 DNA reads TGCGCCAGCAGCTTACAGCCAGCGGGGGTAAACGAGCAGTACTTC. V is TRBV5-1 and J is TRBJ2-7, with 8 bases lining up with TRBD2. This CDR3 spans 15 amino acids. From germline, CDR1 is SGHRS and CDR2 YFSETQ. V lost 2 bases and J lost 5; bases outside the gene matches: 9.

This clonotype was recorded at least ten times. V gene TRBV4-3 combines with J gene TRBJ2-1, with D possibly TRBD2 on 5 matching bases. In germline, CDR1 is LGHNA, CDR2 YSLEER. This CDR3 is 16 amino acids long. V was clipped by 0 bases and J by 6 bases, with 15 bases between them. The CDR3 loop reads CASSQEGAVSFNEQFF. The CDR3 nucleotides are TGCGCCAGCAGCCAAGAGGGAGCGGTTTCTTTCAATGAGCAGTTCTTC.